What follows describes a single TCR beta chain. Generated by immunoSEQ multiplex PCR, the TCRdb table keeps only in-frame clones and is missing some. The sample includes about 380,000 clones, 95% seen only once; the top ten take approximately 0.02%. The data are from a study of shared T cell receptors in the human thymus. The V gene's germline CDR1 is SGHRS and CDR2 YFSETQ. The junction had 4 bases not matched to a gene; V was cut back by 2 bases and J by 0 bases. CDR3 length equals 17 residues. The sample was thymocytes. This rearrangement joins TRBV5-1 to TRBJ2-7; 14 bases agree with TRBD2. This clonotype originated in a human donor. The CDR3 sequence: CASSLRGLAGVSYEQYF. CDR3 in DNA: TGCGCCAGCAGCTTACGGGGACTAGCGGGGGTCTCCTACGAGCAGTACTTC.